This T cell receptor beta chain was observed in a study of T-cell memory formation after mild COVID-19. Findings and limits, study-wide: That cross-reactive memory joined was suggested by some responding clones appearing in pre-infection memory.

On this clonotype: Antigen specificity is unknown.

TCR alpha and TCR beta cDNA libraries carrying sample barcodes and UMIs were produced by 5'RACE using constant-segment primers. TCRdb reanalysed the 5' RACE reads using MiXCR and keeps one entry per CDR3 protein. The sample carries just over 400,000 distinct CDR3 sequences, 20% to 30% recorded once. The TCR comes from an adult woman who had mild COVID-19 (a few samples of this study predate the infection). Cell type and time point are not known. What was sequenced was PBMCs or a T cell subset sorted from them (not recorded which).

The CDR3: CSVGAPPRGAETQYF. CDR3 in DNA: TGCAGCGTTGGCGCCCCCCCCCGGGGCGCAGAGACCCAGTACTTC. The V call is TRBV29-1, the J call TRBJ2-5, with D possibly called TRBD1 or TRBD2 (5 bases each). V was shortened by 4 bases and J by 4 bases, with 19 bases between the two germline ends. CDR1 SQVTM and CDR2 ANQGSEA come from the germline V gene. CDR3 length equals 15 residues.